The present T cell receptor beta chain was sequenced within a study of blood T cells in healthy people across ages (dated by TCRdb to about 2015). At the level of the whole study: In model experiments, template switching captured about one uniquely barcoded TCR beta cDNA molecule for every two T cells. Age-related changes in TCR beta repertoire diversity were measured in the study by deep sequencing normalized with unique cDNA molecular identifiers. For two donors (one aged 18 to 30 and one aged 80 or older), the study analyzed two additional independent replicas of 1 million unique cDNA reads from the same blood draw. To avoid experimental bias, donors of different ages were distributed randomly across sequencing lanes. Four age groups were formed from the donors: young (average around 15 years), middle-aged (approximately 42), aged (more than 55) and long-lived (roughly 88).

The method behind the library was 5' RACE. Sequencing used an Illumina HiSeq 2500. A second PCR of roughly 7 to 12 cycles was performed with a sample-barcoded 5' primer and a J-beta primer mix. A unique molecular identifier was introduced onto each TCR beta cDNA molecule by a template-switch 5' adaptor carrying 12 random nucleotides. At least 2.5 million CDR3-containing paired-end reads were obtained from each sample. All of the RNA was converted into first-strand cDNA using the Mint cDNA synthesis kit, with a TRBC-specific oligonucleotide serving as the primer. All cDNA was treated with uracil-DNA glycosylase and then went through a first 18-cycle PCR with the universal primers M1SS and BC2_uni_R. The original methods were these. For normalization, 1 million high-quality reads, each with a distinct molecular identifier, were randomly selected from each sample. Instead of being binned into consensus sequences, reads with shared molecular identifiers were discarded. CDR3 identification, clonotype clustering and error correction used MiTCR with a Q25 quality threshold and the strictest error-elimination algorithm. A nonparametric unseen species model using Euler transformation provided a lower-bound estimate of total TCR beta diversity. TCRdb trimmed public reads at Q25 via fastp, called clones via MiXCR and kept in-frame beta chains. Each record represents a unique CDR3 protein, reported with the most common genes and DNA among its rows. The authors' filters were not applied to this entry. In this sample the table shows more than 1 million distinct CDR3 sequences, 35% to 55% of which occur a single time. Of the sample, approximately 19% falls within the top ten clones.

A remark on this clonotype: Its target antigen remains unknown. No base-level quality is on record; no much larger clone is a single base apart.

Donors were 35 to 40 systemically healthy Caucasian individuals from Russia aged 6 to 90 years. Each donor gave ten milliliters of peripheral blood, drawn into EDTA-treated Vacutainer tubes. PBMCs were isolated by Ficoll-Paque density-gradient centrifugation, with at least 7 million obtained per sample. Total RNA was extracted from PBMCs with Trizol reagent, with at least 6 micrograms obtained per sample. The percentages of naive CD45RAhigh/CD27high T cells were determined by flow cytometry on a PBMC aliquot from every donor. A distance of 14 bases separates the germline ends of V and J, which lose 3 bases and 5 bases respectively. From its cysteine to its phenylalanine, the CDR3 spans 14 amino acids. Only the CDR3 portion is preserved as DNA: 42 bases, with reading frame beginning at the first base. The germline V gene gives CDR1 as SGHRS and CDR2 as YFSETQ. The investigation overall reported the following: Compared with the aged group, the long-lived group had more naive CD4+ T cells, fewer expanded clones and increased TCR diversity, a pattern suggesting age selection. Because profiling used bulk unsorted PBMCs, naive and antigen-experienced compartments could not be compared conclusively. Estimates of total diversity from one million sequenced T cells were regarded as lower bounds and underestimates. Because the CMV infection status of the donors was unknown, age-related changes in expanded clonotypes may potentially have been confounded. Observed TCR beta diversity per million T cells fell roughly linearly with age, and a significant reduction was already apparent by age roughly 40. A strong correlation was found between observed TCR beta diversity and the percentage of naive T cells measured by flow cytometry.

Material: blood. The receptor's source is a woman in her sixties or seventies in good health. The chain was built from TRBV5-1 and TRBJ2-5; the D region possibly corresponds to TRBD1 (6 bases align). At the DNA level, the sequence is TGCGCCAGCAGCTCCCTGACAGGCACCGAGACCCAGTACTTC. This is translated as CASSSLTGTETQYF.